The 19 T cell receptor beta chains presented below share a single source sample, sequenced in a study of T-cell reconstitution after alpha-beta-depleted transplantation in children. Unique molecular identifiers were used in preparing the TCRbeta library. TCRdb ran MiXCR on the PCR reads and lists one entry per CDR3 protein. The sample records 440,000 or so distinct CDR3 sequences, approximately 42% being singletons. The sequencing used PBMCs, collected before TCRalphabeta/CD19-depleted stem cell transplant. These receptors were obtained from a girl aged 2 to 9 with aplastic anemia, due to receive a stem cell transplant.

This chain uses TRBV9 with TRBJ1-2; D uncertain. The germline V gene encodes CDR1 SGDLS and CDR2 YYNGEE. The CDR3 is 11 amino acids. V lost 3 bases, J lost 5 bases, and 5 bases lay in between. The CDR3 loop is CASSGLYGYTF. The DNA of the CDR3 is TGTGCCAGCAGCGGTCTTTATGGCTACACCTTC.

A single count supports this clonotype. V usage is TRBV20-1 and J usage is TRBJ2-2, with 13 bases matching TRBD2. The CDR3 spans 18 residues. Germline-derived CDR1 and CDR2 are DFQATT and SNEGSKA (reference sequence). Trimming at V came to 1 base and at J to 5 bases, leaving 10 bases not matched to a gene. For the CDR3, the DNA is TGCAGTGCTAGAGTCAGGACTAGCGGGAGTTCAAGGACCGGGGAGCTGTTTTTT. Amino acids: CSARVRTSGSSRTGELFF.

V gene TRBV12-3 or TRBV12-4 combines with J gene TRBJ2-6; a weak D match, TRBD1 (6 bases). V lost 1 base to trimming and J lost 4 bases, with 14 bases between them. The CDR3 extends over 17 amino acids. The CDR3 protein is CASSLEAGALGANVLTF. The CDR3 DNA is TGTGCCAGCAGTTTAGAAGCAGGGGCTCTGGGGGCCAACGTCCTGACTTTC.

Ten or more counts support this clonotype. This chain connects TRBV6-5 to TRBJ1-6, with D unclear. The ends were cut back, 4 bases at V and 8 bases at J, with 18 bases in the middle. Germline V gene data show CDR1 as MNHEY and CDR2 as SVGAGI. The CDR3 length is 16 residues. The CDR3 DNA reads as TGTGCCAGCAGTTCCTCCAGTCCTGTAGGTCATTCACCCCTCCACTTT. Its translation: CASSSSSPVGHSPLHF.

This clonotype appeared a few times. The chain combines TRBV20-1 with TRBJ2-3, with D uncertain. Germline lookup yields CDR1 DFQATT and CDR2 SNEGSKA (reference sequence). V gave up 4 bases and J gave up 0 bases, with 14 bases separating them. CDR3 length: 15 residues. In DNA form, the CDR3 reads TGCAGTGCTAACCGGGCCCGGCGGAGCACAGATACGCAGTATTTT. Its translation: CSANRARRSTDTQYF.

The chain recombines TRBV20-1 with TRBJ2-1; D perhaps matches TRBD1 (5 bases). The CDR3 has 15 residues. The V end was cut by 2 bases, the J end by 0 bases, with 11 bases between. Looked up from germline, CDR1 is DFQATT and CDR2 is SNEGSKA (reference sequence). The CDR3 DNA reads TGCAGTGCTAGACGACAGCGCCTCTCCTACAATGAGCAGTTCTTC. Translated, it gives CSARRQRLSYNEQFF.

A few counts support this clonotype. The V call is TRBV12-3 or TRBV12-4, the J call TRBJ2-1; D may be TRBD1 or TRBD2 (5 bases each). The V gene lost 5 bases and the J gene lost 16 bases, with 33 bases spanning the gap. The CDR3 consists of 17 residues. As DNA, the CDR3 is TGTGCCAGCAGTCCCCTCGCCGGGACGGGGCAGGGTCTTCGTTCATTCTTC. It yields the protein CASSPLAGTGQGLRSFF.

The chain links TRBV5-1 to TRBJ2-1; 12 nucleotides agree with TRBD2. V dropped 4 bases and J dropped 2; count of bases not matched to a gene: 4. Germline loops: CDR1 SGHRS, CDR2 YFSETQ. The CDR3 is 16 amino acids. DNA for the CDR3: TGCGCCAGCAGCATTAGGACTAGCGGGGCCTACAATGAGCAGTTCTTC. Protein product: CASSIRTSGAYNEQFF.

This clonotype was seen repeatedly, ten times or more. The V gene is TRBV7-9, the J gene TRBJ2-7; the match to TRBD2 covers 7 bases. After removal of 0 bases from V and 0 bases from J, the junction contained 5 bases not matched to a gene. This CDR3 has 16 residues. CDR1 SEHNR and CDR2 FQNEAQ come from the germline V gene (reference sequence). The CDR3 DNA follows: TGTGCCAGCAGCTTAGCGGGAGGGTTGAGCTCCTACGAGCAGTACTTC. It is translated as CASSLAGGLSSYEQYF.

The table lists this clonotype with a few counts. The chain joins TRBV18 to TRBJ2-3, with D tentatively TRBD2 (5 bases). CDR1 and CDR2 (germline): KGHSH, LQKENI. V dropped 3 bases and J dropped 3 bases, with 16 bases sitting between them. The CDR3 consists of 16 residues. CDR3 DNA sequence: TGTGCCAGCTCACCTCTGGCCGTTAGAGGGACAGATACGCAGTATTTT. This codes for CASSPLAVRGTDTQYF.

The CDR3 coding sequence is TGCGCCAGCAGCTTTGGGACAGTCCTGGGGGAGACCCAGTACTTC. Protein product: CASSFGTVLGETQYF. The chain recombines TRBV5-1 with TRBJ2-5; TRBD1 aligns across 7 bases. The length of the CDR3 is 15 residues. Germline CDR1 is SGHRS and CDR2 is YFSETQ. J gave up 5 bases and V 2 bases, and 9 bases lay outside the gene matches.

V and J are TRBV20-1 and TRBJ2-1; 7 nucleotides line up with TRBD2. Germline V lookup: CDR1 DFQATT, CDR2 SNEGSKA (reference sequence). The J segment lost 7 bases and the V segment lost 6 bases, leaving 9 bases of the junction unmatched. The CDR3 runs to 13 residues. CDR3 amino acids: CSALSGEGNEQFF. In DNA form, the CDR3 reads TGCAGTGCCTTGTCCGGGGAGGGGAATGAGCAGTTCTTC.

The CDR3 spells CASSFLAGLTDTQYF. CDR3 sequence (DNA): TGTGCCAGCAGCTTCCTAGCGGGGCTCACAGATACGCAGTATTTT. The rearrangement uses TRBV5-5 and TRBJ2-3; 9 nucleotides align to TRBD2. After removal of 2 bases from V and 2 bases from J, the junction contained 3 bases not matched to a gene. Looked up from germline, CDR1 is SGHKS and CDR2 is YYEKEE (reference sequence). The CDR3 extends over 15 amino acids. The full variable domain, its missing parts supplied by reference TRBV5-5 and TRBJ2-3, is DAGVTQSPTHLIKTRGQQVTLRCSPISGHKSVSWYQQVLGQGPQFIFQYYEKEERGRGNFPDRFSARQFPNYSSELNVNALLLGDSALYLCASSFLAGLTDTQYFGPGTRLTVL.

This chain joins TRBV7-6 and TRBJ1-5, with a tentative D call TRBD1 (6 bases). The CDR3 spans 15 residues. V was clipped by 5 bases and J by 1 base, with 12 bases between them. The germline CDR1 and CDR2 sequences are SGHVS and FNYEAQ. Written as DNA, the CDR3 is TGTGCCAGCAGCCCAGGGGTTAAGAGCAATCAGCCCCAGCATTTT. It translates to CASSPGVKSNQPQHF.

The rearrangement joins TRBV7-2 to TRBJ2-1, with 7 bases aligning to TRBD2. This CDR3 has 15 residues. J gave up 6 bases and V 2 bases, and 7 bases lay outside the gene matches. The germline CDR1 and CDR2 sequences are SGHTA and FQGNSA. CDR3 nucleotide sequence: TGTGCCAGCAGCTTACAGGGAGGGCCTGTCAATGAGCAGTTCTTC. This codes for CASSLQGGPVNEQFF.

This clonotype was seen repeatedly, ten times or more. This rearrangement joins TRBV12-3 or TRBV12-4 to TRBJ2-1, with D unresolved. V dropped 7 bases and J dropped 4 bases, with 5 bases sitting between them. This CDR3 has 11 amino acids. CDR3 region: CASKLYNEQFF. As DNA, the CDR3 is TGTGCCAGCAAGCTATACAATGAGCAGTTCTTC.

This chain connects TRBV20-1 to TRBJ2-3; D is perhaps TRBD2 (5 bases). V shed 5 bases and J shed 0 bases, with 15 bases lying between them. CDR3 size: 15 residues. CDR1 DFQATT and CDR2 SNEGSKA come from the germline V gene (reference sequence). The CDR3 sequence is CSARGGKRSTDTQYF. Written as DNA, the CDR3 is TGCAGTGCTCGGGGTGGGAAGCGGAGCACAGATACGCAGTATTTT.

The DNA of the CDR3 is TGTGCCAGCAGCCAGGAAACAGGACCCAAAAACATTCAGTACTTC. It specifies CASSQETGPKNIQYF. The chain has TRBV4-2 and TRBJ2-4, with D perhaps matching TRBD1 (5 bases). This CDR3 has 15 amino acids. V lost 3 bases to trimming and J lost 2 bases, with 11 bases between them. CDR1 LGHNA and CDR2 YNFKEQ come from the germline V gene.

This chain links TRBV20-1 with TRBJ2-7; no clear D. Trimming stripped 3 bases from V and 2 bases from J, with 23 bases between. From germline, CDR1 is DFQATT and CDR2 SNEGSKA (reference sequence). The CDR3 is 17 residues long. The CDR3: CSASELQLGSVPYEQYF. The CDR3 bases are TGCAGTGCTAGTGAGTTGCAGTTGGGTTCAGTCCCCTACGAGCAGTACTTC.